Detailed here is one T cell receptor beta chain. Antigen specificity is unknown. Each donor was healthy, and each was a bone marrow donor. This PCR relied on a set of 60 Vbeta primers and 13 Jbeta primers. Sequencing used immunoSEQ multiplex PCR; TCRdb keeps in-frame clones, though not all of them. The table has fewer than 150,000 clones, approximately 80% seen once. This sample is drawn from a study of cytomegalovirus exposure and HLA in healthy donors. Regarding the study as a whole: Three chains linked to CMV were shown in vitro to be specific for CMV antigens. Common viral pathogens (according to a later analysis) appeared linked to several of the most significant clusters.

V lost 8 bases to trimming and J lost 2 bases, with 12 bases between them. Germline CDR1 is WNHNN and CDR2 is SYGVQD (reference sequence). The CDR3 contains 14 residues. What was sequenced was PBMCs. V and J are TRBV10-1 and TRBJ2-2, with D perhaps matching TRBD2 (5 bases). The clonotype was recovered from a male donor in good health and CMV-seronegative. The CDR3 DNA reads as TGCGCCAGCCGATCCGGGGTTAACACCGGGGAGCTGTTTTTT. It is translated as CASRSGVNTGELFF.